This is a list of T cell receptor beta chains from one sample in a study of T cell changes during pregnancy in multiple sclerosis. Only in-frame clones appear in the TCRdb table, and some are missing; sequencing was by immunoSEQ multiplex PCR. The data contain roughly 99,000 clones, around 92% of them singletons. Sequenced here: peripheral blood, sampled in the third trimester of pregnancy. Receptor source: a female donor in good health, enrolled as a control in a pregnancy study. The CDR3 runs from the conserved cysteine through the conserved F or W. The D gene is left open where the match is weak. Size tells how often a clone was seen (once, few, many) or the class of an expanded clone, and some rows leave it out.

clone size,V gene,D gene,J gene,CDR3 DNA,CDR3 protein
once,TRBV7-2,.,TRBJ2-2,TGTGCCAGCAGCTTAGCGAGTTTGATTAGCGTGAGCACCGGGGAGCTGTTTTTT,CASSLASLISVSTGELFF
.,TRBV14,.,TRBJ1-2,TGTGCCAGCAGCCAAGAATCTTGGACAATCACTAACTATGGCTACACCTTC,CASSQESWTITNYGYTF
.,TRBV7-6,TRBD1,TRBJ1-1,TGTGCCAGCAGCTCCCCCAGACAGGGGGACACTGAAGCTTTCTTT,CASSSPRQGDTEAFF
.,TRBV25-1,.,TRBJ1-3,TGTGCCAGCACCCGGGGGGGCTCTGGAAACACCATATATTTT,CASTRGGSGNTIYF
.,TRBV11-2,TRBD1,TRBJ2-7,TGTGCCAGCAGCCGGGACAGGGCCCACGAGCAGTACTTC,CASSRDRAHEQYF
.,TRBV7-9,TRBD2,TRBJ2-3,TGTGCCAGCAGCTTATTAGCGGGGGGGCAAGATACGCAGTATTTT,CASSLLAGGQDTQYF
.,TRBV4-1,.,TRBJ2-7,TGCGCCAGCAGCCAAGCGTTAGCCACCGAGCAGTACTTC,CASSQALATEQYF
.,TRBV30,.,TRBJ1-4,TGTGCCTGGAGCAACGGACAGTTTTATGAAAAACTGTTTTTT,CAWSNGQFYEKLFF
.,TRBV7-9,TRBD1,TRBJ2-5,TGTGCCAGCAGCTCCACGGACAGGGAGGTTGAGACCCAGTACTTC,CASSSTDREVETQYF
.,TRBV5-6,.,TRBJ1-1,TGTGCCAGCAGCTTGTTCCGCAGTATGAACACTGAAGCTTTCTTT,CASSLFRSMNTEAFF
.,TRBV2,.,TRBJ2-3,TGTGCCACGAGCATACTTAGCACAGATACGCAGTATTTT,CATSILSTDTQYF
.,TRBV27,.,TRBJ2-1,TGTGCCAGCACTCAGGGACACGGATACAATGAGCAGTTCTTC,CASTQGHGYNEQFF
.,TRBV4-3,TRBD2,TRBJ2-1,TGCGCCAGCAGCCAAGATATAGCGGGCTCCACGGAGTTCTTC,CASSQDIAGSTEFF
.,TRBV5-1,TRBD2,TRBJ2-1,TGCGCCAGCAGCTTGGGAATGGGTCTAGCGGGGAGTAATGAGCAGTTCTTC,CASSLGMGLAGSNEQFF